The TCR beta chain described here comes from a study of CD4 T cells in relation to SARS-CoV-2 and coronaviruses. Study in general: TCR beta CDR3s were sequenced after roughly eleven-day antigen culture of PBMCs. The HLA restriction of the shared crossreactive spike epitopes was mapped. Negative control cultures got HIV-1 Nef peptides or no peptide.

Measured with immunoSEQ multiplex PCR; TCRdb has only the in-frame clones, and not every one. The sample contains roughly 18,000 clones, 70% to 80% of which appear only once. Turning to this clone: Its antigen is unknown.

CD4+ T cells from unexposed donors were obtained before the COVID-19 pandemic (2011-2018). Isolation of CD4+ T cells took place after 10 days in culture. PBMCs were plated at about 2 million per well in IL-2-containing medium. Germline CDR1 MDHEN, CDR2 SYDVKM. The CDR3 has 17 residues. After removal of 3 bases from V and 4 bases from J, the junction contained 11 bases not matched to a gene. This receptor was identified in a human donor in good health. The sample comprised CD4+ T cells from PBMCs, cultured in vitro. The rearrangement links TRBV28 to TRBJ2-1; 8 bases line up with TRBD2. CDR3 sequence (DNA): TGTGCCAGCAGTTTCGGGAGGGCCTCGGGAAGGTACAATGAGCAGTTCTTC. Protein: CASSFGRASGRYNEQFF.